This paragraph reports one T cell receptor beta chain. The antigen is undetermined. The sample is drawn from a study of blood T cells in healthy people across ages. The use of a sample-barcoded 5' primer and a J-beta primer mix characterized a second PCR of about 6 to 12 cycles. Each CDR3 protein gets one entry after TCRdb re-called the 5' RACE reads with MiXCR. The table has approximately 730,000 distinct CDR3 sequences, roughly 53% seen once. V lost 7 bases, J lost 0 bases, and 12 bases stayed unmatched. The germline gives CDR1 SNHLY, CDR2 FYNNEI. The CDR3 totals 17 residues. Study outcomes and limitations: Comparison with aged donors showed that long-lived donors had more naive CD4+ cells and higher diversity. Age showed a roughly linear inverse relationship with TCR beta diversity per million T cells.

V and J are TRBV2 and TRBJ2-1; TRBD1 matches 7 bases. The receptor was isolated from an elderly man in good health. The specimen was blood. Here the CDR3 reads CASIMERGRGSYNEQFF. In nucleotides, the CDR3 is TGTGCCAGCATTATGGAAAGGGGGCGCGGCTCCTACAATGAGCAGTTCTTC.